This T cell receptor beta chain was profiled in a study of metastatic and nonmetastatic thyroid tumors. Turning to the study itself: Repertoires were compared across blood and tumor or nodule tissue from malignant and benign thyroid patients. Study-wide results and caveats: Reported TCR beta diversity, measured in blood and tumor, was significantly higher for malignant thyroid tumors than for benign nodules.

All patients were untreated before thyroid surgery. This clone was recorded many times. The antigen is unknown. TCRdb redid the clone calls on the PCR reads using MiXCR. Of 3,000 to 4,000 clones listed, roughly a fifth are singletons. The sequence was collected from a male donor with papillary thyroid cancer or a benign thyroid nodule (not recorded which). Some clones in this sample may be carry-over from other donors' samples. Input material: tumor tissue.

This CDR3 is CASSSLAGATSEQFF. DNA of the CDR3: TGCGCCAGCAGCTCTCTAGCGGGCGCAACCAGTGAGCAGTTCTTC. This chain links TRBV5-1 with TRBJ2-1; 8 positions agree with TRBD2. The CDR3 length is 15 residues. Germline-derived CDR1 and CDR2 are SGHRS and YFSETQ. The ends lost 3 bases at V and 9 bases at J; junction bases unmatched: 11.